These T cell receptor beta chains were read from a single sample in a study of blood T cell repertoires in COVID-19. Clones were sequenced by immunoSEQ multiplex PCR, and TCRdb holds only the in-frame ones, with some missing. The sample records roughly 200,000 clones, around nine tenths being singletons. The sequenced sample consisted of PBMCs or T cells enriched from blood (not recorded which). All receptors derive from a woman in her 30s with acute COVID-19. The CDR3 runs from the conserved cysteine through the conserved F or W.

length | J | V | CDR3
15 | TRBJ1-3 | TRBV7-9 | CASSLGTGTGNTIYF
15 | TRBJ1-4 | TRBV9 | CASSVTGGLNEKLFF
15 | TRBJ2-7 | TRBV7-2 | CASSDPRDRGYEQYF
16 | TRBJ1-1 | TRBV7-8 | CASSFFRREEDTEAFF
15 | TRBJ2-5 | TRBV7-3 | CASSPGTGGIETQYF
15 | TRBJ1-2 | TRBV5-4 | CASSLGGQAVYGYTF
13 | TRBJ1-2 | TRBV29-1 | CSVEPQGADGYTF
15 | TRBJ2-1 | TRBV9 | CASSVKLAELNEQFF
15 | TRBJ2-1 | TRBV2 | CASTDGHSYDNEQFF
16 | TRBJ1-2 | TRBV9 | CASSAGQGGLDYGYTF
15 | TRBJ2-1 | TRBV6-4 | CASSSQQGGLNEQFF
14 | TRBJ1-1 | TRBV14 | CASSLRDIYTEAFF
12 | TRBJ1-2 | TRBV19 | CASSTGGYGYTF
17 | TRBJ2-3 | TRBV7-2 | CASRPGTSGPSTDTQYF
12 | TRBJ1-1 | TRBV11-2 | CASSLVVSEAFF
17 | TRBJ2-1 | TRBV11-2 | CASSRIGGSYTYNEQFF
12 | TRBJ1-6 | TRBV2 | CASTGPNSPLHF
13 | TRBJ2-2 | TRBV9 | CASSVAGTGELFF
16 | TRBJ2-3 | TRBV10-3 | CAIIPGLDPSTDTQYF
12 | TRBJ1-6 | TRBV7-3 | CASSYRDSPLHF
11 | TRBJ1-2 | TRBV2 | CASSEEGLDTF
14 | TRBJ1-5 | TRBV2 | CASSPREGNQPQHF
13 | TRBJ2-1 | TRBV28 | CASSRVIYNEQFF
15 | TRBJ1-6 | TRBV5-6 | CASSLRGIRNSPLHF
15 | TRBJ2-7 | TRBV7-6 | CASSLETGGAYEQYF
13 | TRBJ1-2 | TRBV7-9 | CASSSEWAYGYTF
15 | TRBJ2-1 | TRBV27 | CASSPLRGTYNEQFF
16 | TRBJ2-6 | TRBV3-1/TRBV3-2 | CASSQDISAGANVLTF
19 | TRBJ1-1 | TRBV11-2 | CASSWGGFSGTGDFTEAFF
16 | TRBJ2-7 | TRBV9 | CASSVGSGGSSYEQYF
16 | TRBJ2-7 | TRBV3-1/TRBV3-2 | CASSQAPARIAGEQYF
12 | TRBJ1-5 | TRBV30 | CAWSTQGEPQHF
14 | TRBJ1-6 | TRBV10-3 | CAISWTGSNSPLHF
12 | TRBJ1-5 | TRBV28 | CASSRDSQPQHF
16 | TRBJ1-5 | TRBV2 | CASSEQGGRDAQPQHF
14 | TRBJ1-4 | TRBV7-2 | CASSYLDRDEKLFF
11 | TRBJ1-6 | TRBV3-1/TRBV3-2 | CASSQQSPLHF
14 | TRBJ1-1 | TRBV7-9 | CASTLGTGNTEAFF
14 | TRBJ2-2 | TRBV5-1 | CASSQGANTGELFF
16 | TRBJ1-2 | TRBV7-8 | CASSYQSQDRGYGYTF
16 | TRBJ2-5 | TRBV4-1 | CASSPPLGGKGETQYF
20 | TRBJ1-5 | TRBV6-4 | CATSGPEGQGNLDGNQPQHF
14 | TRBJ2-7 | TRBV18 | CASSPGQDNYEQYF
16 | TRBJ1-4 | TRBV19 | CASSIGGQAFGEKLFF
17 | TRBJ2-6 | TRBV18 | CASSPEARSSGANVLTF
16 | TRBJ2-5 | TRBV7-9 | CASSLGQGGSQETQYF
14 | TRBJ1-5 | TRBV28 | CASSLGSVEGPQHF
16 | TRBJ1-5 | TRBV10-3 | CAISESRGRSNQPQHF
14 | TRBJ1-6 | TRBV4-1 | CASSHAELNSPLHF
12 | TRBJ2-7 | TRBV15 | CATSRDRGEQYF